This TCR beta chain was sequenced during a study of shared clonotypes between healthy human individuals. Naive CD8 cells lacked CD45RO, underwent positive selection for CCR7 and left out terminally differentiated effector memory CD45RA+ cells. Each sample came from a Caucasian adult donor living in Nashville, Tennessee. The CDR3 runs 12 residues. CDR1 and CDR2 (germline): SQVTM, ANQGSEA. Deletions cut 7 bases from V and 5 bases from J, with 14 bases between. TCRdb's copy holds only in-frame clones and misses some; the assay was immunoSEQ multiplex PCR. The sample includes roughly 590,000 clones, about 95% seen only once; the top ten take around 0.097%. General study points: Naive subsets generally had larger estimated richness than memory subsets. Represented diversity, genetic and exposure-history alike, was limited by few donors.

Details on this clone: Its antigen is currently unknown.

The origin of this receptor is a woman in her 30s in good health. Sequencing was done on a sample of naive CD8+ T cells sorted from blood. This rearrangement joins TRBV29-1 to TRBJ1-1, with TRBD1 as a possible D gene (5 bases). DNA for the CDR3: TGCAGCGCCAGGGTGGGGGGAACTGAAGCTTTCTTT. As protein: CSARVGGTEAFF. The complete variable domain, with remaining parts taken from reference TRBV29-1 and TRBJ1-1, reads SAVISQKPSRDICQRGTSLTIQCQVDSQVTMMFWYRQQPGQSLTLIATANQGSEATYESGFVIDKFPISRPNLTFSTLTVSNMSPEDSSIYLCSARVGGTEAFFGQGTRLTVV.